This TCR beta chain was identified during a study of neurological immune-mediated disorders. The cDNA was generated by 5'RACE with 10-nucleotide random UMIs. TCRdb re-derived calls from the 5' RACE reads in MiXCR, one entry per CDR3 protein. The profile shows about 60,000 distinct CDR3 sequences, about 8.9% of them singletons. CDR3 size: 14 residues. The germline CDR1 and CDR2 sequences are KGHSH and LQKENI. The time point: longitudinal time-point 2. The unsorted libraries had their origin in 2 million PBMCs stored at -80 C. About this clonotype: Its ends do not fully match the called genes, so a read error is possible.

Sequencing was carried out using PBMCs. This TCR was recovered from a man aged 30 to 39 in good health. The chain has TRBV18 and TRBJ1-1; D is possibly TRBD1 (5 bases). The CDR3 sequence: CAISLNGGSTEAFF. DNA of the CDR3: TGTGCCATCTCACTAAATGGGGGATCCACTGAAGCTTTCTTT.